This T cell receptor (beta chain) was profiled in a study of T-cell reconstitution after alpha-beta-depleted transplantation in children. This clonotype has just one count. The authors prepared the TCRbeta library with unique molecular identifiers. TCRdb recomputed calls from the PCR reads with MiXCR, one row per CDR3 protein. The sample carries some 500,000 distinct CDR3 sequences, about 30% recorded once. The CDR3 extends over 14 amino acids. The germline gives CDR1 SGHTA, CDR2 FQGTGA. V lost 5 bases, J lost 5 bases, and 6 bases stayed unmatched. The rearrangement joins TRBV7-3 to TRBJ2-3; 8 bases are a match to TRBD2. The material sequenced was PBMCs from the stem cell graft donor, taken from the stem cell graft. This TCR was recovered from a human donor who donated a stem cell graft to a child with aplastic anemia. DNA for the CDR3: TGTGCCAGCAGCCCCGGGAGGGCCCAAGATACGCAGTATTTT. As protein: CASSPGRAQDTQYF.